This T cell receptor beta chain was retrieved from a study of neoadjuvant anti-PD-1 for oral cavity cancer (dated by TCRdb to about 2021). A note on the overall study: Before curative-intent surgical resection, most patients were given three to four biweekly doses of nivolumab at 3 mg/kg. For patients who did not progress, a fourth nivolumab dose was given around day 43, followed by definitive surgical resection on days 50-56. Under RECIST 1.1, patients with complete response, partial response or stable disease were classed as responders, and patients with progression were classed as non-responders. The parent correlative cohort included under 15 patients, with a roughly 34% response rate.

By how much of the sample it makes up, this clone is medium-sized (0.01 to 0.1%). It has no known antigen specificity. Base quality data are lacking; no much larger clone is found one base away. For survey sequencing of tumor libraries, mostly 4 to 6 ug of input genomic DNA was used, and two replicates were run per sample. Following the manufacturer's instructions, the team built TCRbeta libraries using the immunoSEQ hsTCRbeta kit. Sequencing of the completed libraries took place using an Illumina NovaSeq 6000 S4 flow cell after they had been pooled to around 3 nM. For the original study's pipeline: Raw data preprocessing and quality control were performed with the immunoSEQ Analyzer. The analysis was limited to productive rearrangements, and each clonotype was defined by a unique CDR3 amino acid sequence. Repertoire clonality was estimated as the Gini-Simpson index, which was calculated using the R package tcR. Gini indices were compared with Student's t test, and associations with tumor size change were assessed by Pearson correlation. Held by TCRdb, this immuneACCESS table contains in-frame sequences only and omits some clones. Under half of the omission traces to an unresolved V gene where checked; the cause of the rest is unknown. D and trimming were read from the DNA, whereas the V and J calls and clone size are those reported in that table. The sample table shows approximately 12,000 clones, and roughly 70% are seen once. The ten largest clones add up to around 7% of the sample.

The sample's time point, from its label and the paper: before neoadjuvant nivolumab. Patients were newly diagnosed with stage II-IVA oral cavity squamous cell carcinoma and had received no prior systemic or radiation treatment. Everyone in the cohort had locally advanced, HPV-negative oral cavity squamous cell carcinoma. Samples came from a longitudinal correlative study of a single-arm phase II trial of neoadjuvant nivolumab in oral cavity squamous cell carcinoma. Subject-matched pre- and post-treatment PBMCs and tumors from three responders and three non-responders were subjected to genomic DNA-based TCRbeta sequencing. For tumor tissue, genomic DNA extraction relied on the Maxwell RSC DNA from Tissue kit. Results the study describes overall, beyond this receptor: Higher pretreatment blood Treg/Th17 ratios correlated with higher pretreatment blood TCRbeta clonality and lower post-treatment tumor TCRbeta clonality. TCR analyses included only three patients per response group, and the authors called for larger cohorts for validation. Larger post-treatment sizes of preexisting intratumoral clones correlated with greater tumor shrinkage, suggesting expansion of preexisting clones contributed to response.

V loses 1 base, J loses 4 bases, and the germline ends lie 8 bases apart. Reading the germline V gene gives CDR1 SGHRS and CDR2 YFSETQ. The CDR3 goes from the cysteine to the phenylalanine over 13 residues. Just CDR3 DNA is preserved here, 39 bases in frame from base 1. The chain employs TRBV5-1 and TRBJ1-2, with the D gene not confidently named. The TCR was taken from a person between 40 and 79 years old with oral cavity squamous cell carcinoma. The donor label of this sample is uncertain. Source: tumor tissue, taken before nivolumab (anti-PD-1) treatment. The CDR3 amino acid sequence is: CASSLRARYGYTF. The DNA sequence follows: TGCGCCAGCAGCTTGCGGGCGCGCTATGGCTACACCTTC.